This T cell receptor (beta chain) was identified during a study of OX40 agonist ivuxolimab in advanced cancers. Overall study context: Each patient was given ivuxolimab into a vein every 2 weeks, at 0.01 to 10 mg/kg. Study-wide points: Both CD4+ and CD8+ T cell populations in blood had undergone clonal expansion by week 6 at 0.1 to 3.0 mg/kg.

Repertoires were generated with immunoSEQ multiplex PCR, while TCRdb's copy carries only in-frame clones and drops some. Of about 74,000 clones in the sample, roughly 80% are singletons; the top ten hold 2% to 2.5%. In this sample, this clone turned up a few times. Its antigen is unknown. The germline V gene encodes CDR1 SGDLS and CDR2 YYNGEE. The CDR3 is 14 residues long. Trimming removed 2 bases at V and 3 bases at J, with 8 bases between. The TCR comes from an adult with an advanced solid tumor such as melanoma, head and neck, liver or kidney cancer. This chain links TRBV9 with TRBJ1-4; D may be TRBD1 (5 bases). The sequencing here drew on CD4+ or CD8+ T cells sorted from blood, taken in a trial of the OX40 agonist ivuxolimab. This CDR3 reads CASSVQGANEKLFF. CDR3 nucleotide sequence: TGTGCCAGCAGCGTTCAAGGGGCTAATGAAAAACTGTTTTTT.